The T cell receptor (beta chain) described here comes from a study of blood T cell repertoires in COVID-19. Study summary: In each case, the material was cDNA or gDNA derived from T cells, B-cell-depleted T cells, or PBMCs.

This clone occurred a few times. Using immunoSEQ multiplex PCR, the repertoire was profiled, and TCRdb retains in-frame clones only, with some absent. The table includes some 450,000 clones, roughly 90% detected once. V was shortened by 1 base and J by 2 bases, with 12 bases between the two germline ends. The CDR3 is 16 residues long. Germline V gives CDR1 LGHDT, CDR2 YNNKEL (reference sequence). This chain links TRBV3-1 (or the pseudogene TRBV3-2) with TRBJ1-5; D might be TRBD1 (5 bases). This TCR derives from a man aged 18 to 35 with COVID-19, enrolled during active disease. Sequenced: peripheral blood. The CDR3 region is CASSQGQGMGNQPQHF. CDR3 bases: TGTGCCAGCAGCCAAGGGCAGGGAATGGGCAATCAGCCCCAGCATTTT.